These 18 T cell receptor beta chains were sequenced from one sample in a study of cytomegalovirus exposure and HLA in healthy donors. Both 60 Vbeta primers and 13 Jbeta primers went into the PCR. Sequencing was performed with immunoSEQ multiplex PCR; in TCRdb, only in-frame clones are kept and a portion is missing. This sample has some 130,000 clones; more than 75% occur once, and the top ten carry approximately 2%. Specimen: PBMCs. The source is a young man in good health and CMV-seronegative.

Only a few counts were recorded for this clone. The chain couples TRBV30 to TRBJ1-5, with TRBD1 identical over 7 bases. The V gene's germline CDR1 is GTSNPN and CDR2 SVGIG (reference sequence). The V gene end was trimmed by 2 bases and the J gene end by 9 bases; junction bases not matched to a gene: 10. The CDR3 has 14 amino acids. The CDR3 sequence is CAWSLPGGTWPQHF. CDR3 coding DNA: TGTGCCTGGAGTCTCCCAGGGGGTACGTGGCCCCAGCATTTT.

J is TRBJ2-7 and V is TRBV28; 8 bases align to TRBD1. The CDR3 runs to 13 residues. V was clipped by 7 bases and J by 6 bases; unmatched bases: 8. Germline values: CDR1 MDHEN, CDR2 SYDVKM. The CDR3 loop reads CASTSDRGGEQYF. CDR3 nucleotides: TGTGCCAGCACATCCGACAGGGGCGGCGAGCAGTACTTC.

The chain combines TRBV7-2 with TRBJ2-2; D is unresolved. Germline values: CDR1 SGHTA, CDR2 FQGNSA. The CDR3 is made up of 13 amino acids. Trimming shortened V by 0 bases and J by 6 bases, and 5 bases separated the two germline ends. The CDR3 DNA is TGTGCCAGCAGCTTAGCTGGAGCCGGGGAGCTGTTTTTT. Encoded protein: CASSLAGAGELFF.

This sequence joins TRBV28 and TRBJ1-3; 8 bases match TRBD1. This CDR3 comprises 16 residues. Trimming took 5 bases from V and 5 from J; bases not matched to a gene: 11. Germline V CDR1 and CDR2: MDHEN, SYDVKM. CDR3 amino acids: CASSVTTQGARNTIYF. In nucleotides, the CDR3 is TGTGCCAGCAGTGTTACTACCCAGGGGGCGAGAAACACCATATATTTT.

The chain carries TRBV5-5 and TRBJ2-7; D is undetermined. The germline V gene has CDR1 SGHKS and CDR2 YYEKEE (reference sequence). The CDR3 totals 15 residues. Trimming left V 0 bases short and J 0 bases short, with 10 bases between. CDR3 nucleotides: TGTGCCAGCAGCTTGGGATTAGATAACTCCTACGAGCAGTACTTC. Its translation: CASSLGLDNSYEQYF. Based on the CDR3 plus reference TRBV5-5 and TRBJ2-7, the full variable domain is DAGVTQSPTHLIKTRGQQVTLRCSPISGHKSVSWYQQVLGQGPQFIFQYYEKEERGRGNFPDRFSARQFPNYSSELNVNALLLGDSALYLCASSLGLDNSYEQYFGPGTRLTVT.

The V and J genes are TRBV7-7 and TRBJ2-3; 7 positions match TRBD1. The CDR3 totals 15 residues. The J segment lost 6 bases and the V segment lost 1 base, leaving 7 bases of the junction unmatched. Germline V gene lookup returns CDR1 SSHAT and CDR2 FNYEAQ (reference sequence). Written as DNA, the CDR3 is TGTGCCAGCAGCTTAGGACAGGGCCGCCGGGATACGCAGTATTTT. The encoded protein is CASSLGQGRRDTQYF.

CDR3 amino acids: CASSFNRAGSSYEQYF. The CDR3 nucleotides are TGTGCCAGCAGCTTCAATCGAGCGGGCAGCTCCTACGAGCAGTACTTC. The chain couples TRBV7-2 to TRBJ2-7, with a possible D match to TRBD2 (6 bases). This CDR3 comprises 16 residues. V dropped 3 bases and J dropped 0 bases, with 15 bases sitting between them. CDR1 and CDR2 (germline): SGHTA, FQGNSA.

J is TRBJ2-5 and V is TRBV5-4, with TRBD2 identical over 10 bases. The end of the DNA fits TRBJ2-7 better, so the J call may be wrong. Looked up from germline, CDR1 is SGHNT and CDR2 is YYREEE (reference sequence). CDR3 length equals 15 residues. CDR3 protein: CASSLVLAGVNEQYF. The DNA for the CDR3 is TGTGCCAGCAGCTTGGTCCTAGCGGGAGTAAACGAGCAGTACTTC.

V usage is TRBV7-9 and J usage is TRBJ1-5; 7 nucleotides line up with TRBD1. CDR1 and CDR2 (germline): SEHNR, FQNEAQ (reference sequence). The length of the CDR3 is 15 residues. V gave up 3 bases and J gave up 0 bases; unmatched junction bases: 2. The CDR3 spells CASSLTGNSNQPQHF. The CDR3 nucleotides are TGTGCCAGCAGCTTGACAGGGAATAGCAATCAGCCCCAGCATTTT.

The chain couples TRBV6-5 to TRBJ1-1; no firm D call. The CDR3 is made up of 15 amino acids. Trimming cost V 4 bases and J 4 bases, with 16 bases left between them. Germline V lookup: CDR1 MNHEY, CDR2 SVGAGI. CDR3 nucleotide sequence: TGTGCCAGCAGTTCCCTTCGCCGGGGTGGCACTGAAGCTTTCTTT. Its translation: CASSSLRRGGTEAFF.

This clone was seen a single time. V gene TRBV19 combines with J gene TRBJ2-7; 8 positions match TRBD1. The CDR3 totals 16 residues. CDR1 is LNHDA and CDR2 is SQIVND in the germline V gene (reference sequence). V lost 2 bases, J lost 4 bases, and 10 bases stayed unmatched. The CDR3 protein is CASSISPGQGRYEQYF. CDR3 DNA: TGTGCCAGTAGTATATCTCCCGGACAGGGAAGGTACGAGCAGTACTTC.

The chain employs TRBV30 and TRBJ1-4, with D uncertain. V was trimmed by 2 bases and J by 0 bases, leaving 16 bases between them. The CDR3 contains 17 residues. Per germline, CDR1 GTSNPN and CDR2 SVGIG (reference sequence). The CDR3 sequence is CAWSLRTLGATNEKLFF. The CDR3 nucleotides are TGTGCCTGGAGTTTAAGGACCCTCGGGGCAACTAATGAAAAACTGTTTTTT. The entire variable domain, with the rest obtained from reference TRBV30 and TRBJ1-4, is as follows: SQTIHQWPATLVQPVGSPLSLECTVEGTSNPNLYWYRQAAGRGLQLLFYSVGIGQISSEVPQNLSASRPQDRQFILSSKKLLLSDSGFYLCAWSLRTLGATNEKLFFGSGTQLSVL.

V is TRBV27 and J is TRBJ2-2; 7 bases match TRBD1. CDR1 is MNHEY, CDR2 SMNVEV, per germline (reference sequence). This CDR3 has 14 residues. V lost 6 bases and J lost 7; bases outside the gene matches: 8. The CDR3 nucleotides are TGTGCCAGCAGACTCCAGGGGGAGAACGGGGAGCTGTTTTTT. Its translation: CASRLQGENGELFF.

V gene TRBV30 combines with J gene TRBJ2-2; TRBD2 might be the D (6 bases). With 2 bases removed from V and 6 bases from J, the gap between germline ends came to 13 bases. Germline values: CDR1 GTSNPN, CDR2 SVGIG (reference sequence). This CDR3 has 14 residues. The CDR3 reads CAWSHKGGSGELFF. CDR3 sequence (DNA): TGTGCCTGGAGTCACAAAGGAGGGTCCGGGGAGCTGTTTTTT.

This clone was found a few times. CDR3 bases: TGTGCCTGGAATCTGGGACAGCTAACTTTCTTT. Protein: CAWNLGQLTFF. The chain combines TRBV30 with TRBJ1-1; 7 nucleotides match TRBD1. With V trimmed by 4 bases and J by 12 bases, 8 bases remained unmatched. From germline, CDR1 is GTSNPN and CDR2 SVGIG (reference sequence). This CDR3 region has 11 residues.

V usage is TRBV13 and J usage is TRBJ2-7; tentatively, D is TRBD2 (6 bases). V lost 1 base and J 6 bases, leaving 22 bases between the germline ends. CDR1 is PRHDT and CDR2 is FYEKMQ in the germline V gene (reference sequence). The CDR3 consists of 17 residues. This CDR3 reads CASSLAFGAGFGGEQYF. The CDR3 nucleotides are TGTGCCAGCAGCTTAGCATTCGGTGCAGGATTCGGGGGCGAGCAGTACTTC.

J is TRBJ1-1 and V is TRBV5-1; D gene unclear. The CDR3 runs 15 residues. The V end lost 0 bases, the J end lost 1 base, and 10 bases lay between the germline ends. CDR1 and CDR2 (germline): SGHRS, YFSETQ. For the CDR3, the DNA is TGCGCCAGCAGCTTGGCCAGATCCTGGAACACTGAAGCTTTCTTT. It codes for CASSLARSWNTEAFF.

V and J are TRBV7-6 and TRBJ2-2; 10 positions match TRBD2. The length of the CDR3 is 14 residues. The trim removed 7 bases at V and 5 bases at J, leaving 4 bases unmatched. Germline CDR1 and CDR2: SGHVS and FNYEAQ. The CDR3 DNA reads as TGTGCCAGCAAAATAGCGGGAGGTACCGGGGAGCTGTTTTTT. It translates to CASKIAGGTGELFF.